The present T cell receptor beta chain was sequenced within a study of tumor and adjacent non-tumor tissue in lung cancer. RNA was extracted from bulk tissue without any cell sorting. The CDR3 has 16 residues. Germline loops: CDR1 SGHNT, CDR2 YYREEE (reference sequence). A modified ARM-PCR protocol with three rounds of nested PCR amplified TCRbeta. TCRdb re-derived calls from the multiplex PCR reads in MiXCR, one entry per CDR3 protein. Counted here are approximately 76,000 distinct CDR3 sequences, about two thirds occurring once; the ten biggest clones make up around 13%. Study results and limitations: Normal lung showed higher cumulative top 100 clone frequency than tumor. Shorter survival was associated with higher TCR diversity in tumors.

For this clonotype: Its antigen is still unknown. A junction boundary mismatches the germline segment, possibly from a read error.

This TCR derives from a woman between 65 and 79 years old with non-small cell lung cancer. Sequenced: lung tumor tissue. The chain couples TRBV5-4 to TRBJ2-1, with 12 bases identical to TRBD2. Written as DNA, the CDR3 is TGTGTCAGCAGTACTCGACTAGCGGGAGTGGTGTATGAGCAGTTCTTC. Translation: CVSSTRLAGVVYEQFF.